This paragraph covers one T cell receptor (beta chain) sequence. The ends lost 7 bases at V and 6 bases at J; junction bases unmatched: 7. Germline CDR1 reads KGHDR; CDR2 reads SFDVKD. This CDR3 is built from 15 residues. The authors amplified TCR beta CDR3 by multiplex PCR with 32 V and 13 J primers. A single record per CDR3 protein comes from TCRdb applying MiXCR to the multiplex PCR reads. The sample consists of 30,000 to 40,000 distinct CDR3 sequences, around 30% of them appearing once. Bulk tumor genomic DNA was the template, and each sample received about 600 ng. Biopsies that were spaced far apart were taken, several per primary tumor, during surgery. Patients went through curative surgery, and their non-small cell lung cancer was untreated and newly diagnosed. The data were taken from a study of immune heterogeneity within non-small cell lung tumors.

The sample taken for sequencing was lung tumor tissue. The source is a man aged 40-49 years with non-small cell lung cancer. V gene TRBV24-1 combines with J gene TRBJ2-2; 10 bases are shared with TRBD2. Here the CDR3 reads CATRGGLAAAGELFF. The CDR3 DNA is TGTGCCACCAGGGGAGGACTAGCGGCAGCCGGGGAGCTGTTTTTT.